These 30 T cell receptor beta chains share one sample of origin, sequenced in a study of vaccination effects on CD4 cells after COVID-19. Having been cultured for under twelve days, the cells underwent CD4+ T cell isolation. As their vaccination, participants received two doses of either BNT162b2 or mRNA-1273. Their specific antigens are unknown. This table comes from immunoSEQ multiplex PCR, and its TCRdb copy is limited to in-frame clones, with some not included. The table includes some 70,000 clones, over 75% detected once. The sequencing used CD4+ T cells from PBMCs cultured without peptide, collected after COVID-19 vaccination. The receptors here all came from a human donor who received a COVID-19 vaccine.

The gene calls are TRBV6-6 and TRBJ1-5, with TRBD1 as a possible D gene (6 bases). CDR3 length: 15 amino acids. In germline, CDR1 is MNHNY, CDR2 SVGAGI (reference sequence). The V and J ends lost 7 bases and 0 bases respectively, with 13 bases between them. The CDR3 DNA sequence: TGTGCCAGCACTAGACAGGTGATTAGCAATCAGCCCCAGCATTTT. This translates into CASTRQVISNQPQHF.

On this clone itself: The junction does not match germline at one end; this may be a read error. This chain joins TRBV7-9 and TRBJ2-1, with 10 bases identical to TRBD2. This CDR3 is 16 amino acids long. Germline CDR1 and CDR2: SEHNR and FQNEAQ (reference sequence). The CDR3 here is CASSWRGTSDYNELFF. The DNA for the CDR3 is TGTGCCAGCAGCTGGCGAGGGACTAGCGACTACAATGAGCTGTTCTTC. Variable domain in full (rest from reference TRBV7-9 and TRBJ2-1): DTGVSQNPRHKITKRGQNVTFRCDPISEHNRLYWYRQTLGQGPEFLTYFQNEAQLEKSRLLSDRFSAERPKGSFSTLEIQRTEQGDSAMYLCASSWRGTSDYNELFFGPGTRLTVL.

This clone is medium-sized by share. In nucleotides, the CDR3 is TGTGCCAGCTCTCGCGGCAGCAATAGCAATCAGCCCCAGCATTTT. Amino acids: CASSRGSNSNQPQHF. The V gene is TRBV18, the J gene TRBJ1-5; D gene uncertain. CDR1 KGHSH and CDR2 LQKENI come from the germline V gene. CDR3 length equals 15 residues. V was cut by 6 bases and J by 0 bases, with 12 bases left in between.

This chain's CDR3 is CASGGGTRKNQPQHF. In nucleotides, the CDR3 is TGTGCCAGCGGGGGGGGGACTCGAAAAAATCAGCCCCAGCATTTT. The chain uses TRBV19 and TRBJ1-5; perhaps TRBD1 as D (5 bases). V was trimmed by 9 bases and J by 4 bases, leaving 19 bases between them. This CDR3 is 15 amino acids long. Per the germline V gene, CDR1 is LNHDA and CDR2 is SQIVND (reference sequence).

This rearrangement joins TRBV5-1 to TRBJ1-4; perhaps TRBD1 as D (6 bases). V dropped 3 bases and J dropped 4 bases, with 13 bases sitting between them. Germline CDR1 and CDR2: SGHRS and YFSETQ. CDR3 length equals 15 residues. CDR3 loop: CASSSPGALNEKLFF. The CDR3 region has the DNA TGCGCCAGCAGCTCTCCGGGGGCCCTTAATGAAAAACTGTTTTTT.

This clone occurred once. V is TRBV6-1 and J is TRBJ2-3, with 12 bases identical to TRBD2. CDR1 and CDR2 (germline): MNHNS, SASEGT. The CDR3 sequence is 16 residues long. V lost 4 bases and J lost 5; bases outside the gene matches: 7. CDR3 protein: CASSGTSGVVRDTQYF. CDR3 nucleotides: TGTGCCAGCAGTGGGACTAGCGGGGTTGTGAGAGATACGCAGTATTTT.

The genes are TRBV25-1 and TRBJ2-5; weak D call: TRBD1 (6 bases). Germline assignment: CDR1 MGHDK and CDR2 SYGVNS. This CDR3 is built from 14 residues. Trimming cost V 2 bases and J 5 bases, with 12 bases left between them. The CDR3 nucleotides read TGTGCCAGCAGTGAACATGCCCAGGGGGAGACCCAGTACTTC. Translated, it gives CASSEHAQGETQYF.

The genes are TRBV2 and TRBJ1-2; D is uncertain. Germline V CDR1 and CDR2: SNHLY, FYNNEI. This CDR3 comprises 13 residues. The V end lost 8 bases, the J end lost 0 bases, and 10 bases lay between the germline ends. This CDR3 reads CASRAPSNYGYTF. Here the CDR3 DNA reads TGTGCCAGCCGAGCCCCCTCTAACTATGGCTACACCTTC.

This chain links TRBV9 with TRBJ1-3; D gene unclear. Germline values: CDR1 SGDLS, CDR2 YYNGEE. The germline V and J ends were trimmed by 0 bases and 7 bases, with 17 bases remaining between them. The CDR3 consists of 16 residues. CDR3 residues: CASSVEASYVPNTIYF. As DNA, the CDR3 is TGTGCCAGCAGCGTAGAGGCAAGTTATGTTCCGAACACCATATATTTT.

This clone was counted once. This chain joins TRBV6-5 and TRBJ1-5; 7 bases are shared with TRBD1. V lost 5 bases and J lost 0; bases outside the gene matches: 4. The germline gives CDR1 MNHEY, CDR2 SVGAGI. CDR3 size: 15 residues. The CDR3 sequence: CASSQGGGSNQPQHF. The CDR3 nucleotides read TGTGCCAGCAGTCAGGGGGGCGGTAGCAATCAGCCCCAGCATTTT.

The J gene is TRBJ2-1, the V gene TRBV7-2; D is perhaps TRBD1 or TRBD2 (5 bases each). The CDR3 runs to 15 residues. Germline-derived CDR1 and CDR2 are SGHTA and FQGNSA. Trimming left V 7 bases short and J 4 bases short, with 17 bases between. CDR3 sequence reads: CASTPGWGSYNEQFF. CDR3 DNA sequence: TGTGCCAGCACCCCCGGGTGGGGGTCTTACAATGAGCAGTTCTTC.

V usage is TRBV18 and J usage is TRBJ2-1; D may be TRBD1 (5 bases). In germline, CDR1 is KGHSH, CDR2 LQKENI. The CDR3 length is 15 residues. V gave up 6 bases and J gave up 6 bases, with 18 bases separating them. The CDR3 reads CASSPLSGLINEQFF. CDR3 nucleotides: TGTGCCAGCTCCCCCCTGTCAGGGTTAATCAATGAGCAGTTCTTC.

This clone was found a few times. The CDR3 loop reads CATSDLDCISGNTIYF. The CDR3 DNA follows: TGTGCCACCAGTGATTTGGACTGCATCTCTGGAAACACCATATATTTT. The chain links TRBV24-1 to TRBJ1-3; D not certain. From germline, CDR1 is KGHDR and CDR2 SFDVKD. There are 16 residues in the CDR3. Trimming took 0 bases from V and 0 from J, leaving 8 bases between them.

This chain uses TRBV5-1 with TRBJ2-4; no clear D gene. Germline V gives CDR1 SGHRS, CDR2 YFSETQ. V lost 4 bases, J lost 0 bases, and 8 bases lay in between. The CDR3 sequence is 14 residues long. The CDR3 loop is CASSPTTAKNIQYF. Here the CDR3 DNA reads TGCGCCAGCAGCCCGACGACAGCCAAAAACATTCAGTACTTC. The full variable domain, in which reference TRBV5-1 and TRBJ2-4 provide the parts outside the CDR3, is KAGVTQTPRYLIKTRGQQVTLSCSPISGHRSVSWYQQTPGQGLQFLFEYFSETQRNKGNFPGRFSGRQFSNSRSEMNVSTLELGDSALYLCASSPTTAKNIQYFGAGTRLSVL.

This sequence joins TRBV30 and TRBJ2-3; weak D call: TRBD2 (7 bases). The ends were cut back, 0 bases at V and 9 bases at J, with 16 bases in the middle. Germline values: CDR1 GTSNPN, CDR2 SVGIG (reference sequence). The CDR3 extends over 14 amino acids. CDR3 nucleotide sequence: TGTGCCTGGAGTGTAGGGGGGGCAGTGGGCACGCAGTATTTT. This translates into CAWSVGGAVGTQYF.

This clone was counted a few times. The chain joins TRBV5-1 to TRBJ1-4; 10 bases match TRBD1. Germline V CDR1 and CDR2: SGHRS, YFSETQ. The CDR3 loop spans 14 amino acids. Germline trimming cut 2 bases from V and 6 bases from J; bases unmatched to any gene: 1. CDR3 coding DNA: TGCGCCAGCAGCTTTGGGACAGGGGATGAAAAACTGTTTTTT. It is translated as CASSFGTGDEKLFF.

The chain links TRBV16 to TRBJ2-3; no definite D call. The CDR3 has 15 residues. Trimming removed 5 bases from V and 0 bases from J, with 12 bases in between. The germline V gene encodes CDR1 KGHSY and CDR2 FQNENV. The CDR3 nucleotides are TGTGCCAGCAGCTATCAGGTGGGGAGCACAGATACGCAGTATTTT. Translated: CASSYQVGSTDTQYF.

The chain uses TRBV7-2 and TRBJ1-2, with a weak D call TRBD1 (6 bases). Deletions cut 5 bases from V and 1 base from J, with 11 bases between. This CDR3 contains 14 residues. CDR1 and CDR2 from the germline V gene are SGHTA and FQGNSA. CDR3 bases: TGTGCCAGCAGCCCCCACAGGGATAACTATGGCTACACCTTC. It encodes CASSPHRDNYGYTF.

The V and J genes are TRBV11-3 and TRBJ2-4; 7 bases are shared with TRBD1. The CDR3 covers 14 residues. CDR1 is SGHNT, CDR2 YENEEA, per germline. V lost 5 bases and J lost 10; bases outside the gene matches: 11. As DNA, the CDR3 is TGTGCCAGCAGCCTTAGACCGGACAGGAAGATTCAGTACTTC. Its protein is CASSLRPDRKIQYF.

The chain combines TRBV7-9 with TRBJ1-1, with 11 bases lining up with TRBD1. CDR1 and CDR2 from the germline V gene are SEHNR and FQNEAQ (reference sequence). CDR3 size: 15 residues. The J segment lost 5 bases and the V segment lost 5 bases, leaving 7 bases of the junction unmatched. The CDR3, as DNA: TGTGCCAGCAGCCCCCGGACAGGGGGCGAGACTGAAGCTTTCTTT. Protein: CASSPRTGGETEAFF.

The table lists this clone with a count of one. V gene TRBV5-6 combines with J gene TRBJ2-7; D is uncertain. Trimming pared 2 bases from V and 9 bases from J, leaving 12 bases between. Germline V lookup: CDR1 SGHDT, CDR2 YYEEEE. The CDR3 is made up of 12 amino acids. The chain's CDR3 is CASSLGHSVQYV. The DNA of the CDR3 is TGTGCCAGCAGCTTAGGGCACAGTGTGCAGTACGTC.

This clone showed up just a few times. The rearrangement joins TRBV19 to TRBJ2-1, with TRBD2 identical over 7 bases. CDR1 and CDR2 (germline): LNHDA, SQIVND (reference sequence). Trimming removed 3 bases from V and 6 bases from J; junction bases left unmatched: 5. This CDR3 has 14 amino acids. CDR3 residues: CASSIRTSSNEQFF. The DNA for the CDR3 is TGTGCCAGTAGTATCCGGACTAGTTCCAATGAGCAGTTCTTC.

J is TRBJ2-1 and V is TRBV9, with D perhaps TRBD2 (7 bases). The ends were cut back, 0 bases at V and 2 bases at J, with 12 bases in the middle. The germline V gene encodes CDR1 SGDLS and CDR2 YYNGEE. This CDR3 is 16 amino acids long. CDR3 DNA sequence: TGTGCCAGCAGCGTAGTCGGGCGGGGGCCCTACAATGAGCAGTTCTTC. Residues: CASSVVGRGPYNEQFF.

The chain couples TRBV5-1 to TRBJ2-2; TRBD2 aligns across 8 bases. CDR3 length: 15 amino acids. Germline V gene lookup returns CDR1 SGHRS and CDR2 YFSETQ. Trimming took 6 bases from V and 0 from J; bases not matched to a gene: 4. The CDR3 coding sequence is TGCGCCAGCACCATCGGGGGGGCGAACACCGGGGAGCTGTTTTTT. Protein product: CASTIGGANTGELFF.

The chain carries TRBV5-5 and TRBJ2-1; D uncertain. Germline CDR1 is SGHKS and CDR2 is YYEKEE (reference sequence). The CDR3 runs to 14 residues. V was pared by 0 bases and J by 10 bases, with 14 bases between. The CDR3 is CASSLGLQLREQFF. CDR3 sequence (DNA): TGTGCCAGCAGCTTGGGACTCCAGCTCCGGGAGCAGTTCTTC.

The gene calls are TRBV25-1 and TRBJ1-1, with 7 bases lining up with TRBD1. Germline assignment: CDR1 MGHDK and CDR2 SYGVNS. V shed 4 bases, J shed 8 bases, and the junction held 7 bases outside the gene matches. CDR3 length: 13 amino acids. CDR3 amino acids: CASSARTGSEAFF. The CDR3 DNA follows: TGTGCCAGCAGTGCCCGGACAGGTTCAGAAGCTTTCTTT. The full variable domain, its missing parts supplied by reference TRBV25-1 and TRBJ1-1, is EADIYQTPRYLVIGTGKKITLECSQTMGHDKMYWYQQDPGMELHLIHYSYGVNSTEKGDLSSESTVSRIRTEHFPLTLESARPSHTSQYLCASSARTGSEAFFGQGTRLTVV.

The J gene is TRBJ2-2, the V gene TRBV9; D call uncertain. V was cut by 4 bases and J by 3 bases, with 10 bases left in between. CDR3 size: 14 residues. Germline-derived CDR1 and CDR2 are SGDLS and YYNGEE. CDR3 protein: CASSPGPHTGELFF. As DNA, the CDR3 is TGTGCCAGCAGCCCTGGGCCCCACACCGGGGAGCTGTTTTTT.

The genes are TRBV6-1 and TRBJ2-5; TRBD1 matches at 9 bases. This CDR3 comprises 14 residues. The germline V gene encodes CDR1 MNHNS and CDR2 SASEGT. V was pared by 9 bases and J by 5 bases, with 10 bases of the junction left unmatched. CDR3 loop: CASRPGQGSETQYF. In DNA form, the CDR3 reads TGTGCCAGTCGTCCGGGACAGGGTTCGGAGACCCAGTACTTC.

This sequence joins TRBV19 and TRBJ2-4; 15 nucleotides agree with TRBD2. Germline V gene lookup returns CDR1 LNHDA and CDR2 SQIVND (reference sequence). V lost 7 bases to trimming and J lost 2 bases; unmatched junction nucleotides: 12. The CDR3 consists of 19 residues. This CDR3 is CASNPGGGLAGGSKNIQYF. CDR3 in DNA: TGTGCCAGTAACCCAGGGGGGGGACTAGCGGGGGGCTCCAAAAACATTCAGTACTTC.

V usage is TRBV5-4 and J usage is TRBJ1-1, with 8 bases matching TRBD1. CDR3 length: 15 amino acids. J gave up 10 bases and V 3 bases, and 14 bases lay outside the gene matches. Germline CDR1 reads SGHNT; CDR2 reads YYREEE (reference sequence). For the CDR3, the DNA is TGTGCCAGCAGCTCCCAACAGGGGGTTGCGATAGGAGCTTTCTTT. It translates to CASSSQQGVAIGAFF. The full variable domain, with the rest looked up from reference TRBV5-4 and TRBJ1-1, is ETGVTQSPTHLIKTRGQQVTLRCSSQSGHNTVSWYQQALGQGPQFIFQYYREEENGRGNFPPRFSGLQFPNYSSELNVNALELDDSALYLCASSSQQGVAIGAFFGQGTRLTVV.